The source of this TCR beta chain is a study of blood T cell repertoires in COVID-19. The overall study: Material from acute and convalescent COVID-19 was sourced from the United States, Italy and Spain. Sample material is recorded as cDNA or gDNA derived from T cells, B-cell-depleted T cells, or PBMCs.

CDR1 is LGHDT and CDR2 is YNNKEL in the germline V gene (reference sequence). Trimming cost V 5 bases and J 3 bases; bases outside gene matches: 4. The CDR3 runs to 13 residues. In the authors' workflow: Amplification of reference gene primers was used by the study to estimate nucleated cell counts. The method was immunoSEQ multiplex PCR; TCRdb's version includes in-frame clones alone and lacks a portion of them. V and J calls and clone size are copied from that table; D and trimming were computed from the DNA. The sample comprises approximately 36,000 clones, 85% of which are singletons, and about 4.9% rests with the top ten.

Sequenced material: peripheral blood. J is TRBJ2-7 and V is TRBV3-1 (or the pseudogene TRBV3-2); 7 bases agree with TRBD1. This clonotype originated in a man aged 50 to 60 with active COVID-19. CDR3 nucleotides: TGTGCCAGCAGCTCACGACAGGGCTACGAGCAGTACTTC. This encodes CASSSRQGYEQYF.